One T cell receptor (beta chain) is described in this entry. The data derive from a study of T cells after somatic rescue of genetic block. Repertoires were generated with immunoSEQ multiplex PCR, while TCRdb's copy carries only in-frame clones and drops some. The sample holds 85,000 to 90,000 clones, about 90% seen once. The TCR sequence derives from a woman between 18 and 29 years old. Sequences were obtained from peripheral blood mononuclear cells (PBMCs).

The CDR3 loop is CASSLGTPRDKNIQYF. In DNA, the CDR3 is TGCGCCAGCAGCCTCGGGACACCGAGGGACAAAAACATTCAGTACTTC. The chain combines TRBV5-1 with TRBJ2-4, with D possibly TRBD1 on 6 matching bases. The germline gives CDR1 SGHRS, CDR2 YFSETQ. The V end was cut by 4 bases, the J end by 3 bases, with 17 bases between. This CDR3 is 16 amino acids long.